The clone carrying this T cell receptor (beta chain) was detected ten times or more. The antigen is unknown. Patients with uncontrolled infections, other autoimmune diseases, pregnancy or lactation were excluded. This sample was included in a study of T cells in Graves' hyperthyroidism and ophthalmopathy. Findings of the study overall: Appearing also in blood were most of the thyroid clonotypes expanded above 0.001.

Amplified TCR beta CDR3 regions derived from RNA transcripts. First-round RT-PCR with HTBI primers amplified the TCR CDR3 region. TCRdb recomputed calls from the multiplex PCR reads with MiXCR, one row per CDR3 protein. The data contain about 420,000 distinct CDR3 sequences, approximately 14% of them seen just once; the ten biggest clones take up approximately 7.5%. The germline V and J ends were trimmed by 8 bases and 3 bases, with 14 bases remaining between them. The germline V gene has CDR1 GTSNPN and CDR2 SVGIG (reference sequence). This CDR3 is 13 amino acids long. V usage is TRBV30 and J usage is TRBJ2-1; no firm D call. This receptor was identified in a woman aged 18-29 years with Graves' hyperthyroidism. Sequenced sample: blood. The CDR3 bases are TGTGCCGGGCAAGTTCAGAACTACAATGAGCAGTTCTTC. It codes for CAGQVQNYNEQFF.